This T cell receptor beta chain emerged from a study of immune heterogeneity within non-small cell lung tumors. Multiplex PCR was performed with 32 V and 13 J primers, and it amplified TCR beta CDR3. TCRdb re-called the multiplex PCR reads through MiXCR, storing one row per CDR3 protein. The profile shows some 3,000 distinct CDR3 sequences, about 15% of them singletons. In regard to this clonotype: The antigen is undetermined.

Germline V lookup: CDR1 SNHLY, CDR2 FYNNEI. V lost 5 bases and J lost 3, with 17 bases in between. CDR3 length: 15 amino acids. As template, the study used bulk tumor genomic DNA at 550 to 700 ng per sample. Taken during surgery, several biopsies per primary tumor were spaced as far apart as possible within the tumor mass. Samples came from untreated patients having curative surgery for newly diagnosed non-small cell lung cancer. The donors had newly diagnosed non-small cell lung cancer and underwent surgery intended to cure it. Study conclusions and caveats: Both recurring identical dominant CDR3 beta clonotypes and site-unique high-frequency clones were observed across tumor sites within a patient.

Material for sequencing was lung tumor tissue. The source of this sequence is a female donor with non-small cell lung cancer. The chain employs TRBV2 and TRBJ2-7; no clear D. CDR3 protein: CASSIPTCANYEQYF. The CDR3 DNA sequence: TGTGCCAGCAGTATACCGACATGTGCCAACTACGAGCAGTACTTC.